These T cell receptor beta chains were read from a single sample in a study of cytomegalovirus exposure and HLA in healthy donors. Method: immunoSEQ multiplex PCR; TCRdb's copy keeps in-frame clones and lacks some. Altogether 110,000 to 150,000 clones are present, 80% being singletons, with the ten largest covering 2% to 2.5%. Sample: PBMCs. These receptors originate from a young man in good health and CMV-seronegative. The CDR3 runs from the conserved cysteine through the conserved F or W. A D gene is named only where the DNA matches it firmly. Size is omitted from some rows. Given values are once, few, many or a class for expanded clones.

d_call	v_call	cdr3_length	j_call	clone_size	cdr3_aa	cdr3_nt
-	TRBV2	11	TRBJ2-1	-	CASHTGLQQFF	TGTGCCAGCCACACGGGACTCCAGCAGTTCTTC
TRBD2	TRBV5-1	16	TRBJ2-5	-	CASSLGSSGGEETQYF	TGCGCCAGCAGCTTGGGGTCTAGCGGGGGGGAAGAGACCCAGTACTTC
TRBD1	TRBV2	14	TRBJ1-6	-	CARSSQGVNSPLHF	TGTGCCAGGAGCTCCCAGGGGGTCAATTCACCCCTCCACTTT
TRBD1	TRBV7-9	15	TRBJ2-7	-	CASSPQWDRGYEQYF	TGTGCCAGCAGCCCCCAATGGGACAGGGGCTACGAGCAGTACTTC
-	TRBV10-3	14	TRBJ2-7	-	CAISGAWRNYEQYF	TGTGCCATCAGTGGGGCCTGGCGAAACTACGAGCAGTACTTC
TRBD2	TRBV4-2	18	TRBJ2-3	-	CASSQDTASGRTTDTQYF	TGTGCCAGCAGCCAAGATACGGCTAGCGGGAGAACGACAGATACGCAGTATTTT
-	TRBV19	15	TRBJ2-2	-	CASIPRRGLAGELFF	TGTGCCAGTATCCCTAGGAGGGGTTTGGCCGGGGAGCTGTTTTTT
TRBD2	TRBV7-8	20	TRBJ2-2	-	CASSLELSGASGMNTGELFF	TGTGCCAGCAGCTTAGAGCTCTCCGGGGCTAGCGGCATGAACACCGGGGAGCTGTTTTTT
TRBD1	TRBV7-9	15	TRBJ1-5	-	CASSTDRVSNQPQNF	TGTGCCAGCAGTACCGACAGGGTGAGCAATCAGCCCCAGAATTTT
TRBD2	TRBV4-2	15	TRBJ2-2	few	CASSQGLAGAGELFF	TGTGCCAGCAGCCAAGGACTAGCTGGAGCCGGGGAGCTGTTTTTT
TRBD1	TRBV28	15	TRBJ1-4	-	CASSSTGTGAEKLFF	TGTGCCAGCAGTTCAACCGGGACAGGGGCTGAAAAACTGTTTTTT
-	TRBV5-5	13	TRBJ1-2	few	CASSTSGYYGYTF	TGTGCCAGCAGCACCTCAGGTTACTATGGCTACACCTTC
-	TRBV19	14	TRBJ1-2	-	CASSIMEANYGYTF	TGTGCCAGTAGTATTATGGAGGCGAACTATGGCTACACCTTC
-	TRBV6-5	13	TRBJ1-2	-	CASSYLSDYGYTF	TGTGCCAGCAGTTACCTTTCGGACTATGGCTACACCTTC
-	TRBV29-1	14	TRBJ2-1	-	CSVGGESSYNEQFF	TGCAGCGTAGGGGGAGAGAGCTCCTACAATGAGCAGTTCTTC
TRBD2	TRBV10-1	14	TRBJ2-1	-	CASSGAGSNNEQFF	TGCGCCAGCAGTGGAGCGGGATCTAACAATGAGCAGTTCTTC
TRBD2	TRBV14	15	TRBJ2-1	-	CASSQISGGNNEQFF	TGTGCCAGCAGCCAAATATCGGGGGGGAACAATGAGCAGTTCTTC
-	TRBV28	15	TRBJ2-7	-	CASSRSDIGSYEQYF	TGTGCCAGCAGTCGGTCGGACATCGGCTCCTACGAGCAGTACTTC
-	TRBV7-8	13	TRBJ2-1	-	CASSPPNNDEQFF	TGTGCCAGCAGCCCGCCCAACAATGATGAGCAGTTCTTC
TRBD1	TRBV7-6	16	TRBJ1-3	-	CASSRGTASSGNTIYF	TGTGCCAGCAGCCGCGGGACAGCTAGCTCTGGAAACACCATATATTTT
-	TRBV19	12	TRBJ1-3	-	CASISSGNTIYF	TGTGCCAGTATTTCCAGTGGAAACACCATATATTTT
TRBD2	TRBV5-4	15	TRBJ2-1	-	CASSSGLAVYNEQFF	TGTGCCAGCAGTTCGGGACTAGCGGTCTACAATGAGCAGTTCTTC
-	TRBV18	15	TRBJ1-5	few	CASSPGTGSNQPQHF	TGTGCCAGCTCACCAGGAACAGGGAGCAATCAGCCCCAGCATTTT
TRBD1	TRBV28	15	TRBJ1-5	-	CASSLSGGSNQPQHF	TGTGCCAGCAGTTTATCAGGGGGGAGCAATCAGCCCCAGCATTTT
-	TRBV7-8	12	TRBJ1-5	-	CASSPGGEPQHF	TGTGCCAGCAGCCCCGGCGGGGAGCCCCAGCATTTT
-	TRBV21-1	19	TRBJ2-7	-	CASSKVSSLAGEGIYEQYF	TGTGCCAGCAGCAAAGTCAGTTCACTAGCGGGAGAAGGGATCTACGAGCAGTACTTC
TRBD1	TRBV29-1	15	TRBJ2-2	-	CSPGTGALNTGELFF	TGCAGTCCCGGGACAGGGGCCTTGAACACCGGGGAGCTGTTTTTT
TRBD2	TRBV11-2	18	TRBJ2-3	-	CASSLGTSGSGGTDTQYF	TGTGCCAGCAGCCTGGGGACTAGCGGGAGCGGGGGCACAGATACGCAGTATTTT
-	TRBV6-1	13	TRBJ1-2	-	CASSWTHNYGYTF	TGTGCCAGCAGTTGGACACATAACTATGGCTACACCTTC
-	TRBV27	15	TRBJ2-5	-	CASSFGAGWAGTQYF	TGTGCCAGCAGTTTTGGGGCGGGATGGGCAGGGACCCAGTACTTC
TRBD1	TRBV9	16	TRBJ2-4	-	CASSVEGQGAKNIQYF	TGTGCCAGCAGCGTAGAAGGACAGGGAGCCAAAAACATTCAGTACTTC
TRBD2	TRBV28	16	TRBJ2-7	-	CASSSTGLADTYEQYF	TGTGCCAGCAGTTCCACGGGACTAGCGGACACCTACGAGCAGTACTTC
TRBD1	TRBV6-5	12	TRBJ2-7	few	CASRDRRYEQYF	TGTGCCAGCCGGGACAGGAGGTACGAGCAGTACTTC
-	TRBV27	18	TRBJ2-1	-	CASSPDLGGDRSYNEQFF	TGTGCCAGCAGTCCCGACCTGGGAGGAGATAGGTCCTACAATGAGCAGTTCTTC
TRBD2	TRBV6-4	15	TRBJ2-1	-	CASSDSGGDYNEQFF	TGTGCCAGCAGTGACTCGGGAGGGGACTACAATGAGCAGTTCTTC
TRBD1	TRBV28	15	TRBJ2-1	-	CASSPGQVKYNEQFF	TGTGCCAGCAGCCCCGGACAGGTTAAGTACAATGAGCAGTTCTTC
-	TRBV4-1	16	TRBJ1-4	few	CASSQGQGVGNEKLFF	TGCGCCAGCAGCCAAGGTCAAGGGGTGGGTAATGAAAAACTGTTTTTT
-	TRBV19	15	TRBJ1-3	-	CASSIRQGNGNTIYF	TGTGCCAGTAGTATACGCCAGGGAAACGGAAACACCATATATTTT
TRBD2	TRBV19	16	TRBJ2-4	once	CASSTPLAGDLNIQYF	TGTGCCAGTAGTACCCCTTTAGCGGGGGATCTAAACATTCAGTACTTC
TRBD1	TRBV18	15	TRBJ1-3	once	CASSPKDRAGNTIYF	TGTGCCAGCTCACCAAAAGACAGGGCCGGAAACACCATATATTTT
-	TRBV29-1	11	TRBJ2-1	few	CSVTRVDEQFF	TGCAGCGTGACGAGGGTCGATGAGCAGTTCTTC
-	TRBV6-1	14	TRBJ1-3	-	CASSVTSSGNTIYF	TGTGCCAGCAGTGTCACATCATCTGGAAACACCATATATTTT